Following are 29 T cell receptor beta chains from one sample sequenced in a study of T cell responses to AZD1222 COVID-19 vaccine. Data came from immunoSEQ multiplex PCR; TCRdb stores just in-frame clones and leaves some out. Of about 140,000 clones in the sample, 80% to 90% were seen once. The sequencing here drew on peripheral blood, taken on day 0 of AZD1222 vaccination. The source of these receptors is an adult in good health.

The CDR3 region has the DNA TGTGCCAGCAGCAGGGGGGGATACGAGCAGTACTTC. It yields the protein CASSRGGYEQYF. This chain joins TRBV5-4 and TRBJ2-7, with D perhaps TRBD2 (7 bases). The CDR3 extends over 12 amino acids. The V end was cut by 4 bases, the J end by 4 bases, with 9 bases between. Germline-derived CDR1 and CDR2 are SGHNT and YYREEE (reference sequence).

The chain has TRBV6-5 and TRBJ2-7; a weak D match, TRBD1 (6 bases). CDR3 length equals 13 residues. Deletions cut 7 bases from V and 2 bases from J, with 12 bases between. Looked up from germline, CDR1 is MNHEY and CDR2 is SVGAGI. CDR3 nucleotides: TGTGCCAGCAATGGACAGTCCCCCTACGAGCAGTACTTC. Encoded protein: CASNGQSPYEQYF.

The CDR3 bases are TGTGCCAGCAGCTCACGACAGGCTAGTATCGATGAGCAGTTCTTC. Translated: CASSSRQASIDEQFF. The chain is built from TRBV7-9 and TRBJ2-1, with D tentatively TRBD1 (6 bases). Germline-derived CDR1 and CDR2 are SEHNR and FQNEAQ (reference sequence). V shed 4 bases and J shed 8 bases, with 18 bases lying between them. The CDR3 sequence is 15 residues long.

The V and J genes are TRBV9 and TRBJ1-2; D perhaps matches TRBD1 (5 bases). The germline V gene has CDR1 SGDLS and CDR2 YYNGEE. The CDR3 runs to 15 residues. Trimming pared 0 bases from V and 5 bases from J, leaving 14 bases between. DNA for the CDR3: TGTGCCAGCAGCGTAGGTTCAGGGATGGCGTATGGCTACACCTTC. Its translation is CASSVGSGMAYGYTF.

For this clone: The junction shows a germline mismatch at one end, possibly a read error. The chain links TRBV30 to TRBJ2-1; the D gene could be TRBD1 or TRBD2 (5 bases each). Germline CDR1 and CDR2: GTSNPN and SVGIG (reference sequence). The CDR3 extends over 12 amino acids. The CDR3 DNA reads as TGTGCCTGGGGTGTGGGGACCAATGAGCAGTTCTTC. Translating gives CAWGVGTNEQFF.

The V call is TRBV5-1, the J call TRBJ2-2; D is perhaps TRBD1 (5 bases). The CDR3 sequence is 15 residues long. Germline CDR1 reads SGHRS; CDR2 reads YFSETQ. V was trimmed by 1 base and J by 6 bases, leaving 13 bases between them. CDR3 bases: TGCGCCAGCAGCTTGACCGCAGGGAAGGCCGGGGAGCTGTTTTTT. Encoded protein: CASSLTAGKAGELFF. Variable domain in full (rest from reference TRBV5-1 and TRBJ2-2): KAGVTQTPRYLIKTRGQQVTLSCSPISGHRSVSWYQQTPGQGLQFLFEYFSETQRNKGNFPGRFSGRQFSNSRSEMNVSTLELGDSALYLCASSLTAGKAGELFFGEGSRLTVL.

V and J are TRBV6-2 or TRBV6-3 and TRBJ2-7, with a weak D call TRBD1 (6 bases). The CDR3 has 14 residues. The germline V and J ends were trimmed by 2 bases and 0 bases, with 8 bases remaining between them. Germline loops: CDR1 MNHEY, CDR2 SVGEGT. The CDR3 bases are TGTGCCAGCAGTTACGTGGACAGCTCCTACGAGCAGTACTTC. Translated: CASSYVDSSYEQYF.

This clone came up a few times. This chain uses TRBV11-2 with TRBJ1-6, with D unresolved. The CDR3 consists of 15 residues. Trimming pared 6 bases from V and 10 bases from J, leaving 19 bases between. The V gene's germline CDR1 is SGHAT and CDR2 FQNNGV. CDR3 DNA sequence: TGTGCCAGCAGACGCACGGAAGGTACAGTCTCACCCCTCCACTTT. Protein sequence: CASRRTEGTVSPLHF.

The chain is built from TRBV15 and TRBJ1-2, with D uncertain. Trimming cost V 0 bases and J 1 base, with 15 bases left between them. The CDR3 is made up of 17 amino acids. From germline, CDR1 is LNHNV and CDR2 YYDKDF (reference sequence). CDR3 residues: CATSRDGILSNNYGYTF. Written as DNA, the CDR3 is TGTGCCACCAGCAGAGACGGGATACTATCAAATAACTATGGCTACACCTTC. Full variable domain (missing parts from reference TRBV15 and TRBJ1-2): DAMVIQNPRYQVTQFGKPVTLSCSQTLNHNVMYWYQQKSSQAPKLLFHYYDKDFNNEADTPDNFQSRRPNTSFCFLDIRSPGLGDTAMYLCATSRDGILSNNYGYTFGSGTRLTVV.

V gene TRBV15 combines with J gene TRBJ2-3, with D uncertain. Germline V CDR1 and CDR2: LNHNV, YYDKDF (reference sequence). Trimming removed 5 bases at V and 3 bases at J, with 15 bases between. CDR3 length equals 15 residues. CDR3 sequence (DNA): TGTGCCACCAGCTTCCGCCTCACCCTGACAGATACGCAGTATTTT. Translated: CATSFRLTLTDTQYF. The complete variable domain, with remaining parts taken from reference TRBV15 and TRBJ2-3, reads DAMVIQNPRYQVTQFGKPVTLSCSQTLNHNVMYWYQQKSSQAPKLLFHYYDKDFNNEADTPDNFQSRRPNTSFCFLDIRSPGLGDTAMYLCATSFRLTLTDTQYFGPGTRLTVL.

The chain uses TRBV30 and TRBJ1-1; 7 bases align to TRBD1. Germline values: CDR1 GTSNPN, CDR2 SVGIG (reference sequence). V shed 2 bases, J shed 5 bases, and the junction held 5 bases outside the gene matches. The CDR3 has 13 residues. CDR3 in DNA: TGTGCCTGGAGTACTGCAGGGGGGACTGAAGCTTTCTTT. It codes for CAWSTAGGTEAFF.

J is TRBJ1-1 and V is TRBV11-3; D is uncertain. Germline V gives CDR1 SGHNT, CDR2 YENEEA. The CDR3 is made up of 12 amino acids. Trimming cost V 7 bases and J 0 bases, with 6 bases left between them. The CDR3 loop reads CASKGMNTEAFF. For the CDR3, the DNA is TGTGCCAGCAAGGGCATGAACACTGAAGCTTTCTTT. The full variable domain, its missing parts supplied by reference TRBV11-3 and TRBJ1-1, is EAGVVQSPRYKIIEKKQPVAFWCNPISGHNTLYWYLQNLGQGPELLIRYENEEAVDDSQLPKDRFSAERLKGVDSTLKIQPAELGDSAVYLCASKGMNTEAFFGQGTRLTVV.

The chain combines TRBV6-2 or TRBV6-3 with TRBJ1-1; the D is unclear. This CDR3 has 11 residues. Germline V gene sequence: CDR1 MNHEY, CDR2 SVGEGT. The V end lost 2 bases, the J end lost 6 bases, and 4 bases lay between the germline ends. CDR3 sequence: CASSYMSEAFF. CDR3 nucleotide sequence: TGTGCCAGCAGTTACATGTCTGAAGCTTTCTTT.

The chain employs TRBV7-3 and TRBJ2-5; D perhaps matches TRBD2 (5 bases). The length of the CDR3 is 16 residues. The germline CDR1 and CDR2 sequences are SGHTA and FQGTGA. V was trimmed by 4 bases and J by 1 base, leaving 16 bases between them. The DNA for the CDR3 is TGTGCCAGCAGCTCTGAGTCGGGCAGCGGCCAAGAGACCCAGTACTTC. It yields the protein CASSSESGSGQETQYF.

The chain has TRBV19 and TRBJ2-2, with TRBD2 matching 8 bases. This CDR3 is built from 13 residues. CDR1 is LNHDA, CDR2 SQIVND, per germline (reference sequence). V lost 9 bases, J lost 3 bases, and 3 bases stayed unmatched. The DNA of the CDR3 is TGTGCCAGCGGGAGGGGGTACACCGGGGAGCTGTTTTTT. It codes for CASGRGYTGELFF.

The rearrangement uses TRBV19 and TRBJ1-1; D gene unclear. Germline V gene lookup returns CDR1 LNHDA and CDR2 SQIVND (reference sequence). The length of the CDR3 is 15 residues. V lost 4 bases, J lost 0 bases, and 12 bases lay in between. The CDR3 region has the DNA TGTGCCAGTAGTACCCCCCCCTATATGAACACTGAAGCTTTCTTT. Residues: CASSTPPYMNTEAFF.

V is TRBV7-8 and J is TRBJ2-3, with TRBD2 matching 11 bases. This CDR3 region has 17 residues. Per germline, CDR1 SGHVS and CDR2 FQNEAQ. V lost 2 bases, J lost 0 bases, and 4 bases stayed unmatched. This CDR3 reads CASSLSIAGGSTDTQYF. The CDR3 region has the DNA TGTGCCAGCAGCTTATCGATAGCGGGGGGGAGCACAGATACGCAGTATTTT. The entire variable domain, with the rest obtained from reference TRBV7-8 and TRBJ2-3, is as follows: GAGVSQSPRYKVAKRGQDVALRCDPISGHVSLFWYQQALGQGPEFLTYFQNEAQLDKSGLPSDRFFAERPEGSVSTLKIQRTQQEDSAVYLCASSLSIAGGSTDTQYFGPGTRLTVL.

The chain links TRBV6-5 to TRBJ2-1; D uncertain. This CDR3 has 13 amino acids. The V and J ends lost 0 bases and 7 bases respectively, with 7 bases between them. The V gene's germline CDR1 is MNHEY and CDR2 SVGAGI. The CDR3 sequence is CASSYSMGNEQFF. CDR3 sequence (DNA): TGTGCCAGCAGTTACTCTATGGGGAATGAGCAGTTCTTC.

The chain carries TRBV7-2 and TRBJ2-3, with 9 bases matching TRBD1. The CDR3 spans 15 residues. J lost 2 bases, V lost 5 bases, and 5 bases had no gene match. CDR1 and CDR2 from the germline V gene are SGHTA and FQGNSA. The CDR3 bases are TGTGCCAGCAGCCCCGGACAGGGGAACACAGATACGCAGTATTTT. Translation: CASSPGQGNTDTQYF. Variable domain in full (rest from reference TRBV7-2 and TRBJ2-3): GAGVSQSPSNKVTEKGKDVELRCDPISGHTALYWYRQSLGQGLEFLIYFQGNSAPDKSGLPSDRFSAERTGGSVSTLTIQRTQQEDSAVYLCASSPGQGNTDTQYFGPGTRLTVL.

CDR3 DNA: TGTGCCAGCAGTTTTGGGCGGAATGAAGCTTTCTTT. This translates into CASSFGRNEAFF. The V call is TRBV12-3 or TRBV12-4, the J call TRBJ1-1; D is ambiguous. Deletions cut 3 bases from V and 7 bases from J, with 9 bases between. The CDR3 has 12 residues.

The chain employs TRBV3-1 (or the pseudogene TRBV3-2) and TRBJ1-1; perhaps TRBD1 as D (5 bases). The germline V and J ends were trimmed by 1 base and 5 bases, with 20 bases remaining between them. Germline CDR1 and CDR2: LGHDT and YNNKEL (reference sequence). The CDR3 totals 17 residues. The CDR3, as DNA: TGTGCCAGCAGCCAAGCCAAATGGGACCTCTTTAGGACTGAAGCTTTCTTT. It yields the protein CASSQAKWDLFRTEAFF.

This clone was seen a single time. The rearrangement uses TRBV18 and TRBJ2-7; tentative D call: TRBD2 (6 bases). This CDR3 has 14 amino acids. CDR1 is KGHSH, CDR2 LQKENI, per germline. Between the trimmed V and J ends, which lost 2 bases and 6 bases, there was a span of 14 bases. CDR3 sequence (DNA): TGTGCCAGCTCACCAGGTACGGGAGTAAGCGAGCAGTACTTC. It encodes CASSPGTGVSEQYF.

The rearrangement links TRBV9 to TRBJ2-3; TRBD1 or TRBD2 may be the D gene (6 bases each). V lost 2 bases and J lost 7, with 20 bases in between. Per the germline V gene, CDR1 is SGDLS and CDR2 is YYNGEE. The CDR3 totals 16 residues. The CDR3, as DNA: TGTGCCAGCAGCGTGGGACTCTCACTGGGGGCAAATACGCAGTATTTT. Its translation is CASSVGLSLGANTQYF.

The V and J genes are TRBV10-3 and TRBJ1-6; 7 nucleotides agree with TRBD1. The CDR3 runs 15 residues. With 4 bases clipped from V and 7 bases from J, the junction kept 7 bases outside the gene matches. Germline lookup yields CDR1 ENHRY and CDR2 SYGVKD. The CDR3 is CAISGGQATNSPLHF. CDR3 sequence (DNA): TGTGCCATCAGTGGAGGACAGGCGACGAATTCACCCCTCCACTTT.

This chain uses TRBV15 with TRBJ2-7; D is undetermined. The CDR3 spans 13 residues. Per germline, CDR1 LNHNV and CDR2 YYDKDF (reference sequence). The germline V and J ends were trimmed by 0 bases and 6 bases, with 9 bases remaining between them. In DNA, the CDR3 is TGTGCCACCAGCAGAGATCGCCCCCTCGAGCAGTACTTC. Translation: CATSRDRPLEQYF.

The chain links TRBV29-1 to TRBJ1-1, with D hard to call. This CDR3 has 15 amino acids. Germline V gene sequence: CDR1 SQVTM, CDR2 ANQGSEA. V lost 8 bases and J 1 base, leaving 20 bases between the germline ends. The CDR3 sequence is CSTLEVVSPNTEAFF. The CDR3 nucleotides read TGCAGCACACTGGAGGTTGTATCCCCGAACACTGAAGCTTTCTTT.

This clone has a single count. The V gene is TRBV5-1, the J gene TRBJ1-1, with 10 bases fitting TRBD1. V shed 0 bases, J shed 4 bases, and the junction held 3 bases outside the gene matches. The CDR3 has 15 amino acids. Germline V gives CDR1 SGHRS, CDR2 YFSETQ. The CDR3 loop reads CASSLAGQGGTEAFF. The DNA of the CDR3 is TGCGCCAGCAGCTTGGCCGGACAGGGGGGCACTGAAGCTTTCTTT.

The chain combines TRBV9 with TRBJ1-6; 8 bases line up with TRBD1. Germline CDR1 SGDLS, CDR2 YYNGEE. The J segment lost 7 bases and the V segment lost 3 bases, leaving 15 bases of the junction unmatched. This CDR3 has 18 residues. For the CDR3, the DNA is TGTGCCAGCAGCGACCGCGTATCAGGGACAGGCGAAAATTCACCCCTCCACTTT. This codes for CASSDRVSGTGENSPLHF. The variable domain in full, completed from reference TRBV9 and TRBJ1-6, reads DSGVTQTPKHLITATGQRVTLRCSPRSGDLSVYWYQQSLDQGLQFLIQYYNGEERAKGNILERFSAQQFPDLHSELNLSSLELGDSALYFCASSDRVSGTGENSPLHFGNGTRLTVT.

This clone came up once. This sequence joins TRBV7-9 and TRBJ1-6; unclear D gene. The length of the CDR3 is 12 residues. The germline gives CDR1 SEHNR, CDR2 FQNEAQ (reference sequence). V was cut by 3 bases and J by 10 bases, with 7 bases left in between. The CDR3 loop reads CASSLGNSPLHF. CDR3 coding DNA: TGTGCCAGCAGCTTGGGAAACTCACCCCTCCACTTT.